Each of the 14 T cell receptor beta chains below was sequenced from the same sample in a study of blood T cell repertoires in COVID-19. Method: immunoSEQ multiplex PCR; TCRdb's copy keeps in-frame clones and lacks some. The profile shows fewer than 60,000 clones, around nine tenths of them singletons. Source material: peripheral blood. The origin of the receptors is a man in his fifties or sixties with acute or convalescent COVID-19.

The chain has TRBV9 and TRBJ2-3; 7 nucleotides match TRBD2. Germline-derived CDR1 and CDR2 are SGDLS and YYNGEE. J gave up 2 bases and V 3 bases, and 15 bases lay outside the gene matches. This CDR3 spans 18 amino acids. The CDR3 region is CASSGNGRPPRSTDTQYF. The CDR3 DNA sequence: TGTGCCAGCAGCGGTAACGGGAGGCCACCTCGTTCCACAGATACGCAGTATTTT.

This clone was detected only once. The rearrangement uses TRBV19 and TRBJ1-1, with D possibly matching TRBD1 (5 bases). The V end was cut by 3 bases, the J end by 6 bases, with 11 bases between. The CDR3 runs to 13 residues. Germline assignment: CDR1 LNHDA and CDR2 SQIVND (reference sequence). The CDR3 sequence is CASSMEGIAEAFF. Here the CDR3 DNA reads TGTGCCAGTAGTATGGAGGGGATCGCTGAAGCTTTCTTT. The full variable domain, completed using reference TRBV19 and TRBJ1-1, is DGGITQSPKYLFRKEGQNVTLSCEQNLNHDAMYWYRQDPGQGLRLIYYSQIVNDFQKGDIAEGYSVSREKKESFPLTVTSAQKNPTAFYLCASSMEGIAEAFFGQGTRLTVV.

The chain combines TRBV5-5 with TRBJ2-7, with a possible D match to TRBD1 (6 bases). Between the trimmed V and J ends, which lost 4 bases and 2 bases, there was a span of 19 bases. This CDR3 comprises 16 residues. The germline CDR1 and CDR2 sequences are SGHKS and YYEKEE (reference sequence). The CDR3 protein is CASSLNPVGQTYEQYF. CDR3 nucleotides: TGTGCCAGCAGCCTGAACCCGGTAGGACAGACCTACGAGCAGTACTTC.

The V and J genes are TRBV3-1 (or the pseudogene TRBV3-2) and TRBJ1-4, with 11 bases fitting TRBD1. With 0 bases clipped from V and 8 bases from J, the junction kept 11 bases outside the gene matches. This CDR3 region has 18 residues. Germline lookup yields CDR1 LGHDT and CDR2 YNNKEL (reference sequence). The CDR3 loop reads CASSQELSAGTGGEKLFF. In nucleotides, the CDR3 is TGTGCCAGCAGCCAAGAACTATCCGCCGGGACAGGGGGGGAAAAACTGTTTTTT.

V usage is TRBV6-5 and J usage is TRBJ2-7, with 7 bases identical to TRBD1. Trimming cost V 0 bases and J 4 bases; bases outside gene matches: 9. CDR1 and CDR2 from the germline V gene are MNHEY and SVGAGI. This CDR3 region has 16 residues. The CDR3 DNA reads TGTGCCAGCAGTTACTCCCATCGACAGGGTACATACGAGCAGTACTTC. Its protein product is CASSYSHRQGTYEQYF.

The V call is TRBV27, the J call TRBJ2-1, with TRBD2 matching over 8 bases. Per the germline V gene, CDR1 is MNHEY and CDR2 is SMNVEV (reference sequence). CDR3 length: 16 amino acids. V shed 4 bases and J 3 bases; nucleotides not matched to a gene: 8. In DNA, the CDR3 is TGTGCCAGCAGTTCTCTACTAGCGGAACACTACAATGAGCAGTTCTTC. Amino acid sequence: CASSSLLAEHYNEQFF.

The CDR3 sequence is CASSFHQPGSYEQYF. In nucleotides, the CDR3 is TGTGCCAGCAGCTTCCACCAACCCGGGAGCTACGAGCAGTACTTC. V is TRBV7-9 and J is TRBJ2-7, with D possibly TRBD2 on 6 matching bases. V was cut by 3 bases and J by 3 bases, with 15 bases left in between. This CDR3 has 15 residues. Per germline, CDR1 SEHNR and CDR2 FQNEAQ (reference sequence).

This clone occurred a few times. The chain employs TRBV5-4 and TRBJ1-1; D remains ambiguous. V was pared by 5 bases and J by 7 bases, with 15 bases between. Germline V CDR1 and CDR2: SGHNT, YYREEE (reference sequence). The CDR3 consists of 13 residues. Here the CDR3 reads CASSPRASDEAFF. As DNA, the CDR3 is TGTGCCAGCAGTCCTCGAGCCTCTGATGAAGCTTTCTTT. Drawing the rest from reference TRBV5-4 and TRBJ1-1, the complete variable domain is ETGVTQSPTHLIKTRGQQVTLRCSSQSGHNTVSWYQQALGQGPQFIFQYYREEENGRGNFPPRFSGLQFPNYSSELNVNALELDDSALYLCASSPRASDEAFFGQGTRLTVV.

This sequence joins TRBV2 and TRBJ2-2, with D possibly matching TRBD1 (5 bases). This CDR3 contains 16 residues. V gave up 4 bases and J gave up 1 base, with 13 bases separating them. Germline CDR1 SNHLY, CDR2 FYNNEI. The CDR3, as DNA: TGTGCCAGCAGTGGGAGCAAGGGGCTGAACACCGGGGAGCTGTTTTTT. Its translation: CASSGSKGLNTGELFF.

The chain carries TRBV9 and TRBJ1-6; D is uncertain. With 2 bases removed from V and 7 bases from J, the gap between germline ends came to 4 bases. This CDR3 comprises 12 residues. Germline V gene sequence: CDR1 SGDLS, CDR2 YYNGEE. CDR3 region: CASSVGNSPLHF. CDR3 sequence (DNA): TGTGCCAGCAGCGTCGGGAATTCACCCCTCCACTTT.

CDR3 nucleotides: TGTGCCAGCAGCTCGGGGGGCACCGGGGAGCTGTTTTTT. Its translation: CASSSGGTGELFF. The chain employs TRBV3-1 (or the pseudogene TRBV3-2) and TRBJ2-2; 7 positions agree with TRBD2. This CDR3 contains 13 residues. Trimming at V came to 5 bases and at J to 4 bases, leaving 1 base not matched to a gene. The germline V gene encodes CDR1 LGHDT and CDR2 YNNKEL (reference sequence).

V gene TRBV7-2 combines with J gene TRBJ1-4; D uncertain. The V and J ends lost 2 bases and 4 bases respectively, with 14 bases between them. CDR1 and CDR2 (germline): SGHTA, FQGNSA. The CDR3 length is 16 residues. CDR3 amino acids: CASSLWSVSGNEKLFF. CDR3 sequence (DNA): TGTGCCAGCAGCTTATGGTCTGTATCGGGTAATGAAAAACTGTTTTTT. The entire variable domain, with the rest obtained from reference TRBV7-2 and TRBJ1-4, is as follows: GAGVSQSPSNKVTEKGKDVELRCDPISGHTALYWYRQSLGQGLEFLIYFQGNSAPDKSGLPSDRFSAERTGGSVSTLTIQRTQQEDSAVYLCASSLWSVSGNEKLFFGSGTQLSVL.

Only one count was recorded for this clone. The chain recombines TRBV11-3 with TRBJ2-3; tentatively, D is TRBD1 (5 bases). The CDR3 runs to 16 residues. V was clipped by 5 bases and J by 0 bases, with 15 bases between them. Germline CDR1 is SGHNT and CDR2 is YENEEA. This chain's CDR3 is CASSLPRGLSTDTQYF. The CDR3 bases are TGTGCCAGCAGCCTCCCTAGGGGTCTTAGCACAGATACGCAGTATTTT.

V usage is TRBV10-3 and J usage is TRBJ2-5, with 9 bases lining up with TRBD2. The trim removed 0 bases at V and 5 bases at J, leaving 10 bases unmatched. CDR3 size: 17 residues. Germline loops: CDR1 ENHRY, CDR2 SYGVKD. The DNA for the CDR3 is TGTGCCATCAGTGAGTCGACGGGCGGGAGGGCCTTGGAGACCCAGTACTTC. Translating gives CAISESTGGRALETQYF.